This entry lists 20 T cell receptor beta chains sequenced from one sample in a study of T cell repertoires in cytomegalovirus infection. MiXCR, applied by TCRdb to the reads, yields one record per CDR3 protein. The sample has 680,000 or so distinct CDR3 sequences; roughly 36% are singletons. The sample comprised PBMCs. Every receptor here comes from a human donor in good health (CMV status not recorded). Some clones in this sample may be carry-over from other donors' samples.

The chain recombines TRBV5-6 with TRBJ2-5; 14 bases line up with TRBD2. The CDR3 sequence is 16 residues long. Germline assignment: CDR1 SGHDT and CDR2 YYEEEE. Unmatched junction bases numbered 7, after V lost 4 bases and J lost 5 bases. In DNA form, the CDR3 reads TGTGCCAGCAGCCTGGGACTAGCGGGGGATTTGGAGACCCAGTACTTC. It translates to CASSLGLAGDLETQYF.

The CDR3 bases are TGTGCCAGTAGTATAGCCCCACGGGACACCACGGTGGGCAACGTCCTGACTTTC. It is translated as CASSIAPRDTTVGNVLTF. The gene calls are TRBV19 and TRBJ2-6; a possible D gene is TRBD1 (6 bases). The CDR3 sequence is 18 residues long. Per the germline V gene, CDR1 is LNHDA and CDR2 is SQIVND (reference sequence). Trimming removed 1 base from V and 9 bases from J, with 22 bases in between.

CDR3 protein: CASSLGGGSRTGYTF. Written as DNA, the CDR3 is TGTGCCAGCAGCTTGGGAGGGGGGAGTAGGACCGGCTACACCTTC. V usage is TRBV7-6 and J usage is TRBJ1-2; perhaps TRBD1 as D (6 bases). Germline V lookup: CDR1 SGHVS, CDR2 FNYEAQ. The CDR3 contains 15 residues. V dropped 3 bases and J dropped 8 bases, with 19 bases sitting between them. The variable domain in full, completed from reference TRBV7-6 and TRBJ1-2, reads GAGVSQSPRYKVTKRGQDVALRCDPISGHVSLYWYRQALGQGPEFLTYFNYEAQQDKSGLPNDRFSAERPEGSISTLTIQRTEQRDSAMYRCASSLGGGSRTGYTFGSGTRLTVV.

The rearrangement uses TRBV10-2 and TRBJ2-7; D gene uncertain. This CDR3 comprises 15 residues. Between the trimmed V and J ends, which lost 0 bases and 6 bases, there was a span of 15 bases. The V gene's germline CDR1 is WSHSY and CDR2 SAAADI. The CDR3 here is CASSESIALRPEQYF. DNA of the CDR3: TGCGCCAGCAGTGAGTCCATCGCTCTACGACCCGAGCAGTACTTC.

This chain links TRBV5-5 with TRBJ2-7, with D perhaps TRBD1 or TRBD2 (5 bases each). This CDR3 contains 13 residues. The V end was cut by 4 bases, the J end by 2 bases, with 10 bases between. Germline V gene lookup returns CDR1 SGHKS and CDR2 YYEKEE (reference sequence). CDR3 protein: CASSQRGPYEQYF. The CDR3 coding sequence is TGTGCCAGCAGCCAGAGGGGCCCCTACGAGCAGTACTTC. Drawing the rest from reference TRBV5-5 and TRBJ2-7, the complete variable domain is DAGVTQSPTHLIKTRGQQVTLRCSPISGHKSVSWYQQVLGQGPQFIFQYYEKEERGRGNFPDRFSARQFPNYSSELNVNALLLGDSALYLCASSQRGPYEQYFGPGTRLTVT.

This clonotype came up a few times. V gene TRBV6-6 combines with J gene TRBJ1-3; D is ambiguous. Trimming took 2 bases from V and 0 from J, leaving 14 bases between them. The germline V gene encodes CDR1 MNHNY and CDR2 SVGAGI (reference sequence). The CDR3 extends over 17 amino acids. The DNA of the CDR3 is TGTGCCAGCAGTTACGTTCCGGGAACAAGCTCTGGAAACACCATATATTTT. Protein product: CASSYVPGTSSGNTIYF.

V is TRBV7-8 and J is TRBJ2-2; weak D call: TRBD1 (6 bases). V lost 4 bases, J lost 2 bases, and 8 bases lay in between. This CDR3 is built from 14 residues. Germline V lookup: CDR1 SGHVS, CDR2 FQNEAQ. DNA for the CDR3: TGTGCCAGCAGCTGGGGGCCAAACACCGGGGAGCTGTTTTTT. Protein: CASSWGPNTGELFF.

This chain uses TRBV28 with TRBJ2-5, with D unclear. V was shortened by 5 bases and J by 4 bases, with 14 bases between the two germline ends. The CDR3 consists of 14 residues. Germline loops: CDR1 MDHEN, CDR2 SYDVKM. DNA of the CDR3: TGTGCCAGCAGTCACCGGGCGGTTCCAGAGACCCAGTACTTC. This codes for CASSHRAVPETQYF.

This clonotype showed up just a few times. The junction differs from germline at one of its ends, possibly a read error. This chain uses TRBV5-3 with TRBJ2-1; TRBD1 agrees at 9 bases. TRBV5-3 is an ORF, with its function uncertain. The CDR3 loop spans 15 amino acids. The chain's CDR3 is CASSSNRGPGDEQFF. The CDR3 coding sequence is TGTGCCAGCAGCTCGAACAGGGGGCCCGGGGATGAGCAGTTCTTC.

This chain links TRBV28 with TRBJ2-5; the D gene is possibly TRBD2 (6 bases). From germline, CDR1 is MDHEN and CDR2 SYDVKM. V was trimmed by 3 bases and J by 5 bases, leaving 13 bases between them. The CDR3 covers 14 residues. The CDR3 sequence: CASSFVGGDETQYF. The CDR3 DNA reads TGTGCCAGCAGTTTTGTTGGAGGGGACGAGACCCAGTACTTC.

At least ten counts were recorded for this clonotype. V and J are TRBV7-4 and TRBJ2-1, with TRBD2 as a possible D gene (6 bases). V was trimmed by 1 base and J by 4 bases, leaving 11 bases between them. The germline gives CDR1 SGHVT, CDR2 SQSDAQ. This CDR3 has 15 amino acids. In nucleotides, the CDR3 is TGTGCCAGCAGCTTAGTGGGACTTCCATACAATGAGCAGTTCTTC. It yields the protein CASSLVGLPYNEQFF.

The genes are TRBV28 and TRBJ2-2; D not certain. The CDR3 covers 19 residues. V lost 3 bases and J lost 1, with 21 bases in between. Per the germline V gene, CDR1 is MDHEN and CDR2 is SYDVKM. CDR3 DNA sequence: TGTGCCAGCAGTTTCGGGCGACTCGTCCAATCCGGGAACACCGGGGAGCTGTTTTTT. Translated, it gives CASSFGRLVQSGNTGELFF.

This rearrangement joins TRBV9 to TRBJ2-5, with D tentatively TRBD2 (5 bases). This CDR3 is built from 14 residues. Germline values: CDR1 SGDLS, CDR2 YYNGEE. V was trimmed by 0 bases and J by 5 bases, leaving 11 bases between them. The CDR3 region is CASSVGWGEETQYF. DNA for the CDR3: TGTGCCAGCAGCGTAGGATGGGGAGAGGAGACCCAGTACTTC.

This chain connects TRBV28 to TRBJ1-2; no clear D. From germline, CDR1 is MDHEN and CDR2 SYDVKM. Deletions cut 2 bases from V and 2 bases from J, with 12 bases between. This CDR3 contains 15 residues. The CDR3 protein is CASSLLGVRNYGYTF. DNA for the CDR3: TGTGCCAGCAGTTTACTAGGTGTCAGAAACTATGGCTACACCTTC.

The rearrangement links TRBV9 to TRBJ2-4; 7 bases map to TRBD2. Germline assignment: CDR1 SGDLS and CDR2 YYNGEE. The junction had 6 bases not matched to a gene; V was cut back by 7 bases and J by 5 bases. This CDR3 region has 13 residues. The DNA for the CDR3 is TGTGCCAGCGGGGGACTAATGGAAAACATTCAGTACTTC. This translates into CASGGLMENIQYF.

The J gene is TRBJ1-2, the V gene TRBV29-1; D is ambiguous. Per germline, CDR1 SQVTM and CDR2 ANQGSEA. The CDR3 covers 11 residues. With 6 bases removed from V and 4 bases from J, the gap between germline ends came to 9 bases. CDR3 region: CSVMSLYGYTF. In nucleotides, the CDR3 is TGCAGCGTGATGAGCCTCTATGGCTACACCTTC. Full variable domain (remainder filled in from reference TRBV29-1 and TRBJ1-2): SAVISQKPSRDICQRGTSLTIQCQVDSQVTMMFWYRQQPGQSLTLIATANQGSEATYESGFVIDKFPISRPNLTFSTLTVSNMSPEDSSIYLCSVMSLYGYTFGSGTRLTVV.

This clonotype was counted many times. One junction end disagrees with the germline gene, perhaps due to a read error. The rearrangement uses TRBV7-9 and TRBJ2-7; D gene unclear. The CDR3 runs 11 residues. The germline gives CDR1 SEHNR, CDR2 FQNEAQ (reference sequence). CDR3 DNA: TGTGCCAGCAGCCACGGACCAGGTCAAGCCTTC. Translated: CASSHGPGQAF.

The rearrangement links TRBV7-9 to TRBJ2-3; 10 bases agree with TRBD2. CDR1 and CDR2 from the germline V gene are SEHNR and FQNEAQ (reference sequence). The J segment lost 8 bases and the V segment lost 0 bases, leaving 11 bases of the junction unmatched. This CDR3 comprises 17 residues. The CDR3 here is CASSLAARLAGRATQYF. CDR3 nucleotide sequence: TGTGCCAGCAGCTTAGCGGCGAGACTAGCGGGCCGTGCTACGCAGTATTTT.

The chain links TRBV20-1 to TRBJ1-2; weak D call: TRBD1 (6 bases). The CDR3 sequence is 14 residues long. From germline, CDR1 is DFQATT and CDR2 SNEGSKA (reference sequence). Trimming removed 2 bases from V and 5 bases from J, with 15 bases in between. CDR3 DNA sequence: TGCAGTGCTAGACCGGGGGCCCGAGGTTATGGCTACACCTTC. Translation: CSARPGARGYGYTF.

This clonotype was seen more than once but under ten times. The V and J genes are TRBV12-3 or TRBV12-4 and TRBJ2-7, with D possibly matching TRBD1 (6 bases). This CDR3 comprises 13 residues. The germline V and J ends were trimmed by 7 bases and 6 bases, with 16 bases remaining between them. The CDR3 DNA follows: TGTGCCAGCACCCAGACCCTAGGGGGCGAGCAGTACTTC. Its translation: CASTQTLGGEQYF.